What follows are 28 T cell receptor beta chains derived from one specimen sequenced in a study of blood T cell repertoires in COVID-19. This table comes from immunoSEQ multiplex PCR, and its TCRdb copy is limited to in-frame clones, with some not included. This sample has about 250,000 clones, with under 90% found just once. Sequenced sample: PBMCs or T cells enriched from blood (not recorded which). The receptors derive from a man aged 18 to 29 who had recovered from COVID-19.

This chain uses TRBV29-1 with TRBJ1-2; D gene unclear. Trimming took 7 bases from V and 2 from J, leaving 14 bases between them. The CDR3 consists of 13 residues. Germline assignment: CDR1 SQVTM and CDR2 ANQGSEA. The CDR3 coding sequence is TGCAGCGCCGGGGAGGGCAGCAACTATGGCTACACCTTC. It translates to CSAGEGSNYGYTF.

The CDR3 bases are TGTGCCAGCAGTGAAGGACAGGCGAACACTGAAGCTTTCTTT. It encodes CASSEGQANTEAFF. The J gene is TRBJ1-1, the V gene TRBV27, with 7 bases fitting TRBD1. Looked up from germline, CDR1 is MNHEY and CDR2 is SMNVEV (reference sequence). With 5 bases clipped from V and 1 base from J, the junction kept 4 bases outside the gene matches. This CDR3 comprises 14 residues.

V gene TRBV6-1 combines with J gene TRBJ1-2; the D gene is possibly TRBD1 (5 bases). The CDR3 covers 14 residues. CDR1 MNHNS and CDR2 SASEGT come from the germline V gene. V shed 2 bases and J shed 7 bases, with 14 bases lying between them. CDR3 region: CASSEQGMPLGYTF. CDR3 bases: TGTGCCAGCAGTGAACAGGGAATGCCTCTTGGCTACACCTTC.

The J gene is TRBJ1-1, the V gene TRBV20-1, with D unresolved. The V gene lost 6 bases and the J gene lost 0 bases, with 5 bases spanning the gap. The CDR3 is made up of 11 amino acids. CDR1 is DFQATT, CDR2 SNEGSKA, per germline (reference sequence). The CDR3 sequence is CSAPVNTEAFF. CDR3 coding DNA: TGCAGTGCCCCGGTGAACACTGAAGCTTTCTTT.

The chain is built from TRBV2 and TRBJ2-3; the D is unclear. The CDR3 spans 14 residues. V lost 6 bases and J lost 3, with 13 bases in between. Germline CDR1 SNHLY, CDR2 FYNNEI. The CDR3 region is CASSPHSTTDTQYF. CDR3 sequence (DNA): TGTGCCAGCAGCCCCCACTCAACGACAGATACGCAGTATTTT.

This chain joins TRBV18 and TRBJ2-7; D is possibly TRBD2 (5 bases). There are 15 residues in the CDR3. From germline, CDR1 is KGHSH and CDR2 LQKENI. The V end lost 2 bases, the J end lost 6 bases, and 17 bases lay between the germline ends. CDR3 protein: CASSPSARAAGEQYF. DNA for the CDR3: TGTGCCAGCTCACCATCGGCGCGAGCGGCGGGCGAGCAGTACTTC.

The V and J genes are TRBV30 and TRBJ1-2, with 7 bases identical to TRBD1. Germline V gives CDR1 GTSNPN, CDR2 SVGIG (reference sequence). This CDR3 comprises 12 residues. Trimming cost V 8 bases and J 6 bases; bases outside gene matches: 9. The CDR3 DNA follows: TGTGCCGAAAACAGGGGATGGGATGGCTACACCTTC. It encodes CAENRGWDGYTF.

Here the CDR3 reads CASTIYRRGVDNEQFF. The DNA for the CDR3 is TGTGCCAGCACCATATACCGCCGGGGGGTCGACAATGAGCAGTTCTTC. The chain combines TRBV28 with TRBJ2-1; the match to TRBD2 covers 7 bases. This CDR3 spans 16 amino acids. Germline values: CDR1 MDHEN, CDR2 SYDVKM. V lost 7 bases to trimming and J lost 5 bases; unmatched junction nucleotides: 14.

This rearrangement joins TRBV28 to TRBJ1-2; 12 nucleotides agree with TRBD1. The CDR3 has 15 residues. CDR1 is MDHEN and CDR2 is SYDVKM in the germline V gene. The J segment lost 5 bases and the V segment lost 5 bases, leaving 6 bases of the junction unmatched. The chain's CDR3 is CASSTGTGGWYGYTF. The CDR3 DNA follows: TGTGCCAGCAGTACCGGGACAGGGGGCTGGTATGGCTACACCTTC.

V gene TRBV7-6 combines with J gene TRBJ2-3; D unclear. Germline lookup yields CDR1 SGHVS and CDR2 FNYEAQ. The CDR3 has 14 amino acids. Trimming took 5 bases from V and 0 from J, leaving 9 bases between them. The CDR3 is CASSPQASTDTQYF. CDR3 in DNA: TGTGCCAGCAGCCCCCAGGCGAGCACAGATACGCAGTATTTT.

The CDR3 loop reads CASSLPVLAKELTRTNTEAFF. As DNA, the CDR3 is TGTGCCAGCAGCCTTCCCGTACTAGCGAAGGAGTTGACGAGGACGAACACTGAAGCTTTCTTT. This chain links TRBV6-6 with TRBJ1-1; D ambiguous. This CDR3 is built from 21 residues. Germline assignment: CDR1 MNHNY and CDR2 SVGAGI (reference sequence). V lost 6 bases and J 1 base, leaving 33 bases between the germline ends.

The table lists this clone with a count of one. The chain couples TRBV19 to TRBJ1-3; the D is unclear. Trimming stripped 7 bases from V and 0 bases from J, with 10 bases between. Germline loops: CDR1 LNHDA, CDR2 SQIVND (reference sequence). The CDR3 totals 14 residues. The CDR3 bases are TGTGCCAGTACCGATACACCCTCTGGAAACACCATATATTTT. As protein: CASTDTPSGNTIYF.

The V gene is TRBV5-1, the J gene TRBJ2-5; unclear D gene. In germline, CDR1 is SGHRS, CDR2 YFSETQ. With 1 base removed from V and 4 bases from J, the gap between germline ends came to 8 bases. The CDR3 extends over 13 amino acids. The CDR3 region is CASSLRPGETQYF. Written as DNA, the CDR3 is TGCGCCAGCAGCTTGCGTCCGGGAGAGACCCAGTACTTC.

The CDR3 nucleotides read TGTGCCAGTAGTATAGGGGGCTTGGGGGCCCCTATGCTCCACTTT. Translated: CASSIGGLGAPMLHF. J is TRBJ1-6 and V is TRBV19, with D possibly matching TRBD1 (6 bases). The CDR3 covers 15 residues. The V and J ends lost 1 base and 16 bases respectively, with 20 bases between them. Per germline, CDR1 LNHDA and CDR2 SQIVND (reference sequence).

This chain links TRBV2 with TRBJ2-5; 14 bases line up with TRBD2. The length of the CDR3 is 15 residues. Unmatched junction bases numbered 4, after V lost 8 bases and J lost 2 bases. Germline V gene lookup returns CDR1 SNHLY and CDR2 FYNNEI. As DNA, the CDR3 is TGTGCCAGCGGAGGGACTAGCGGGAGTCAAGAGACCCAGTACTTC. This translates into CASGGTSGSQETQYF.

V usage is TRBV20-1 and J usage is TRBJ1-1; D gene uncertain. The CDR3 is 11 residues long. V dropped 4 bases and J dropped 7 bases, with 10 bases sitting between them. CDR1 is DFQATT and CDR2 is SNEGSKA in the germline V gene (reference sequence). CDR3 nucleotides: TGCAGTGCTACCCCCACATTTGAAGCTTTCTTT. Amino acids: CSATPTFEAFF.

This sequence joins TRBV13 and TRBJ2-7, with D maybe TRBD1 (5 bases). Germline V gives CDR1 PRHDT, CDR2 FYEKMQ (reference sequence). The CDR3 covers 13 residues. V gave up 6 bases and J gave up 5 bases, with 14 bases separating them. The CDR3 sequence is CASRFQGRHEQYF. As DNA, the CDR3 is TGTGCCAGCAGGTTCCAGGGTCGTCACGAGCAGTACTTC.

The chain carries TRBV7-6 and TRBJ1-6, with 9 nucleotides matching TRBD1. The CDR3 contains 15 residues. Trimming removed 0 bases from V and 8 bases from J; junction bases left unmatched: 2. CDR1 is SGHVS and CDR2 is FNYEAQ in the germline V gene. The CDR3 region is CASSLARTGDSPLHF. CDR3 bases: TGTGCCAGCAGCTTAGCTAGGACAGGGGATTCACCCCTCCACTTT.

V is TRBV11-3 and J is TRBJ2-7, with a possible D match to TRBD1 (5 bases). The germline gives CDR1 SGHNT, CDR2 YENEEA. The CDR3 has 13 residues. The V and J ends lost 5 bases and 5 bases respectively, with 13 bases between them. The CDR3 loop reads CASSRLQAHEQYF. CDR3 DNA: TGTGCCAGCAGCCGCCTACAGGCCCACGAGCAGTACTTC.

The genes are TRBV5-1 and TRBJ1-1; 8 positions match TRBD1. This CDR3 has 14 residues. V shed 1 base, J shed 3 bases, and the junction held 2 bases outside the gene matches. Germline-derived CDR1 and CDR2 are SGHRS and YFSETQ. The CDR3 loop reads CASSLQGAYTEAFF. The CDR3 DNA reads TGCGCCAGCAGCTTGCAGGGGGCGTACACTGAAGCTTTCTTT.

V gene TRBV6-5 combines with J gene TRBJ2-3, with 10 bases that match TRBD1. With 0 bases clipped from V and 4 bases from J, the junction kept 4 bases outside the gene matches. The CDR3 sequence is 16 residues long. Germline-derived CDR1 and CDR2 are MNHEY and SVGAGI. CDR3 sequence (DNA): TGTGCCAGCAGTTACTCGGGTGGGACAGGGGCAGATACGCAGTATTTT. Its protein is CASSYSGGTGADTQYF.

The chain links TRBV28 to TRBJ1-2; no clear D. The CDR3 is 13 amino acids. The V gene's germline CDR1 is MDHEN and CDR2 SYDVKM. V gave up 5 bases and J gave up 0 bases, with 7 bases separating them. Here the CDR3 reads CASSREANYGYTF. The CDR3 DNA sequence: TGTGCCAGCAGTCGGGAGGCTAACTATGGCTACACCTTC.

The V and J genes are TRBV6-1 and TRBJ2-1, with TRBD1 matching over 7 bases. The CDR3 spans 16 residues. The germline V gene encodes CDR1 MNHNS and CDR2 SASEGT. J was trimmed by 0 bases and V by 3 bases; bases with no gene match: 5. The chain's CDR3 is CASSDYRGSSYNEQFF. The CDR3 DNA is TGTGCCAGCAGTGACTACAGGGGAAGCTCCTACAATGAGCAGTTCTTC.

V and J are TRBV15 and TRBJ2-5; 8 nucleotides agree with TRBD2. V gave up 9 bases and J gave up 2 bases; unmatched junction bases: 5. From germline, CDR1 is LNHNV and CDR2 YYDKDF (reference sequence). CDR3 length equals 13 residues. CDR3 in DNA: TGTGCCACGAAGCGGGGGCCTCAAGAGACCCAGTACTTC. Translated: CATKRGPQETQYF.

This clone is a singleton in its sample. CDR3 amino acids: CASSLSSGANTGELFF. In DNA form, the CDR3 reads TGCGCCAGCAGCTTATCTAGCGGGGCGAACACCGGGGAGCTGTTTTTT. The chain uses TRBV5-1 and TRBJ2-2, with 9 bases matching TRBD2. CDR1 is SGHRS, CDR2 YFSETQ, per germline. V was pared by 2 bases and J by 0 bases, with 2 bases of the junction left unmatched. The CDR3 is made up of 16 amino acids.

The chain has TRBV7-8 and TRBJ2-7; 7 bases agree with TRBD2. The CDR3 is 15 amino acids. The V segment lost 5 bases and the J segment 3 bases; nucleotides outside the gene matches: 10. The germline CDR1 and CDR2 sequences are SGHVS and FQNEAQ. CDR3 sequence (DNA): TGTGCCAGCAGCAAAGAGGGCCTAGCGGTCTACGAGCAGTACTTC. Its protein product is CASSKEGLAVYEQYF.

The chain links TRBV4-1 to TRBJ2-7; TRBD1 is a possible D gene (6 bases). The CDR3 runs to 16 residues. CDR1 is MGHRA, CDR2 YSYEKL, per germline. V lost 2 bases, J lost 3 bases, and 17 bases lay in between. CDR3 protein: CASSQSPLEGGYEQYF. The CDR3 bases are TGCGCCAGCAGCCAAAGTCCGTTGGAAGGGGGCTACGAGCAGTACTTC.

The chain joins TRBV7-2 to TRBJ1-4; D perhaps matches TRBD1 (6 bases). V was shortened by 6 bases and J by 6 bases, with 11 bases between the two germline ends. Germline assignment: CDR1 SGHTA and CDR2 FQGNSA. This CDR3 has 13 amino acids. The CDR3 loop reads CASSRQEHEKLFF. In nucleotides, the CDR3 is TGTGCCAGCAGTCGACAGGAACATGAAAAACTGTTTTTT.